Detailed here is one T cell receptor (beta chain). Its antigen is as yet unknown. TCRdb's table, derived via immunoSEQ multiplex PCR, lists solely in-frame clones and lacks some. The top ten clones hold 0.37% of a sample with 2 million to 2.5 million clones, around 93% of them seen once. CDR1 and CDR2 from the germline V gene are SGHDN and FVKESK. Trimming left V 3 bases short and J 3 bases short, with 15 bases between. The CDR3 has 15 residues. Naive CD45RA+ and memory CD45RA-negative subsets were split from CD4+ cells. The sample originates from a study of shared clonotypes between healthy human individuals. Study-wide results and limits: The study drew on few donors, limiting represented genetic and exposure-history diversity.

The sequenced sample consisted of naive CD4+ T cells from PBMCs. Regarding subset: CD45RA+ positively selected. The chain links TRBV14 to TRBJ2-7; D perhaps matches TRBD2 (6 bases). The receptor's source is a man younger than 30 in good health. Some clones in this sample may be carry-over from other donors' samples. The CDR3 reads CASSHLRDGGYEQYF. The CDR3 DNA is TGTGCCAGCAGCCATCTCCGGGACGGGGGCTACGAGCAGTACTTC.